This T cell receptor (beta chain) was sequenced during a study of blood T cells in healthy people across ages (dated by TCRdb to between 2014 and 2016). Background on the whole study: In model experiments, roughly one uniquely barcoded TCR beta cDNA molecule per two T cells was captured by template switching. The study measured age-related changes in TCR beta repertoire diversity using deep sequencing normalized with unique cDNA molecular identifiers. The donors were split into four age groups: young (average 16 years), middle-aged (39), aged (about 56) and long-lived (roughly 86). Using the same blood draw, the study looked at two additional independent replicas of 1 million unique cDNA reads for two donors, one aged 18 to 30 and the other aged 80 or older.

Findings and caveats that apply to the study as a whole: Compared with the aged group, the long-lived group had more naive CD4+ T cells, fewer expanded clones and increased TCR diversity, a pattern suggesting age selection. There was a strong correlation between observed TCR beta diversity and the percentage of naive T cells measured by flow cytometry. Bulk unsorted PBMC profiling prevented conclusive comparison of naive and antigen-experienced compartments. Total diversity estimates from one million sequenced T cells were considered lower bounds and underestimates. As age increased, observed TCR beta diversity per million T cells dropped in a roughly linear way, and a significant reduction was already evident by age 40. The CMV infection status of donors was not known, potentially confounding age-related changes in expanded clonotypes.

The donors were about 40 Caucasian individuals from Russia, aged roughly 6 to 100 years, who were systemically healthy. Each donor gave about 11 milliliters of peripheral blood, drawn into EDTA-treated Vacutainer tubes. Ficoll-Paque density-gradient centrifugation was used to isolate PBMCs, with at least 6 million per sample. Total RNA was extracted from PBMCs with Trizol reagent, with at least 5 micrograms obtained per sample. Naive CD45RAhigh/CD27high T cell percentages were measured by flow cytometry on a PBMC aliquot from every donor. According to the germline V gene, CDR1 reads KGHDR and CDR2 reads SFDVKD. The CDR3 numbers 13 residues from cysteine through phenylalanine. CDR3 DNA is the only sequence kept; it has 39 bases, read in frame from the first base. V loses 6 bases of germline sequence and J loses 1 base, and the interval between the two ends is 8 bases. The library was produced with 5' RACE. Instrument on record: Illumina HiSeq 2500. A second roughly 6 to 12 cycle PCR used a sample-barcoded 5' primer and a J-beta primer mix. Each TCR beta cDNA molecule received a unique molecular identifier from a template-switch 5' adaptor carrying 12 random nucleotides. At least 3 million CDR3-containing paired-end reads were obtained from each sample. First-strand cDNA was synthesized from all RNA with the Mint cDNA synthesis kit, primed by a TRBC-specific oligonucleotide. After uracil-DNA glycosylase treatment, a first 18-cycle PCR used universal primers M1SS and BC2_uni_R on all cDNA. Per the original workflow: For normalization, 1 million high-quality reads were randomly selected from each sample, with every read carrying a distinct molecular identifier. Reads sharing molecular identifiers were discarded rather than binned into consensus sequences. CDR3 identification, clonotype clustering and error correction used MiTCR with a Q25 quality threshold and the strictest error-elimination algorithm. A nonparametric unseen species model with Euler transformation was used to estimate lower-bound total TCR beta diversity. The public reads were quality trimmed at Q25 with fastp and then assembled into clones with MiXCR by TCRdb, keeping productive beta chains. Every distinct CDR3 protein forms one entry, paired with its most common genes and DNA. The authors' filters were not applied to this entry. The sample includes more than 650,000 distinct CDR3 sequences, with roughly 25% observed a single time. 3% of the sample is taken by the ten largest.

This clonotype showed up just a few times. There is no known antigen for this receptor. It has no much larger one-base neighbor in the sample; base qualities were not kept. This sample also appeared in a second study, on T cells of mothers and their children. Looking at the second paper: Nine systemically healthy Caucasian individuals served as donors, namely three mothers together with their six children. cDNA synthesis consumed the entire amount of extracted RNA, loaded at approximately 1.6 ug RNA in each 15 ul reaction. In the second PCR, sample barcodes and 2-4 random nucleotides were introduced via the M1S primer. Each mother yielded over 10 million TCR beta CDR3 reads and each child a few million reads. Thymic selection similarly shapes TCR recombination output in related and unrelated pairs, with minor effect from inherited differences. Normalized repertoire overlap was always found to be slightly, but never significantly, higher in related mother-child pairs than in unrelated mother-child pairs. No persistent microchimeric T cell clones were detected, at a sensitivity of roughly 100 clones per million clonotypes. Deep NGS was used in the study to compare the TCR beta repertoires of mothers and children and to look for features that separate related mother-child pairs from unrelated individuals. On average, the children were around 11 +/- 4 years old, while the mothers were around 42 +/- 4 years old. Libraries were sequenced on Illumina HiSeq 2000 with 100+100 nt paired-end reads after adapter ligation with NEBNext reagents. To prevent cross-contamination, the mother and child libraries were prepared a month apart and were sequenced in separate runs. Between 500,000 and 2,000,000 distinct TCR beta clonotypes were identified per donor. Naive TCR beta clonotypes were estimated from low-frequency clonotypes matched to each donor's FACS-determined naive share, without sorting.

The sequence derives from a boy aged 5-17 years in good health. The chain links TRBV24-1 with TRBJ1-1; a tentative D match to TRBD1 spans 5 bases. The sequenced material came from blood. The sequenced DNA: TGTGCCACCAGTCGGGGCAGGAACACTGAAGCTTTCTTT. This yields the protein CATSRGRNTEAFF.